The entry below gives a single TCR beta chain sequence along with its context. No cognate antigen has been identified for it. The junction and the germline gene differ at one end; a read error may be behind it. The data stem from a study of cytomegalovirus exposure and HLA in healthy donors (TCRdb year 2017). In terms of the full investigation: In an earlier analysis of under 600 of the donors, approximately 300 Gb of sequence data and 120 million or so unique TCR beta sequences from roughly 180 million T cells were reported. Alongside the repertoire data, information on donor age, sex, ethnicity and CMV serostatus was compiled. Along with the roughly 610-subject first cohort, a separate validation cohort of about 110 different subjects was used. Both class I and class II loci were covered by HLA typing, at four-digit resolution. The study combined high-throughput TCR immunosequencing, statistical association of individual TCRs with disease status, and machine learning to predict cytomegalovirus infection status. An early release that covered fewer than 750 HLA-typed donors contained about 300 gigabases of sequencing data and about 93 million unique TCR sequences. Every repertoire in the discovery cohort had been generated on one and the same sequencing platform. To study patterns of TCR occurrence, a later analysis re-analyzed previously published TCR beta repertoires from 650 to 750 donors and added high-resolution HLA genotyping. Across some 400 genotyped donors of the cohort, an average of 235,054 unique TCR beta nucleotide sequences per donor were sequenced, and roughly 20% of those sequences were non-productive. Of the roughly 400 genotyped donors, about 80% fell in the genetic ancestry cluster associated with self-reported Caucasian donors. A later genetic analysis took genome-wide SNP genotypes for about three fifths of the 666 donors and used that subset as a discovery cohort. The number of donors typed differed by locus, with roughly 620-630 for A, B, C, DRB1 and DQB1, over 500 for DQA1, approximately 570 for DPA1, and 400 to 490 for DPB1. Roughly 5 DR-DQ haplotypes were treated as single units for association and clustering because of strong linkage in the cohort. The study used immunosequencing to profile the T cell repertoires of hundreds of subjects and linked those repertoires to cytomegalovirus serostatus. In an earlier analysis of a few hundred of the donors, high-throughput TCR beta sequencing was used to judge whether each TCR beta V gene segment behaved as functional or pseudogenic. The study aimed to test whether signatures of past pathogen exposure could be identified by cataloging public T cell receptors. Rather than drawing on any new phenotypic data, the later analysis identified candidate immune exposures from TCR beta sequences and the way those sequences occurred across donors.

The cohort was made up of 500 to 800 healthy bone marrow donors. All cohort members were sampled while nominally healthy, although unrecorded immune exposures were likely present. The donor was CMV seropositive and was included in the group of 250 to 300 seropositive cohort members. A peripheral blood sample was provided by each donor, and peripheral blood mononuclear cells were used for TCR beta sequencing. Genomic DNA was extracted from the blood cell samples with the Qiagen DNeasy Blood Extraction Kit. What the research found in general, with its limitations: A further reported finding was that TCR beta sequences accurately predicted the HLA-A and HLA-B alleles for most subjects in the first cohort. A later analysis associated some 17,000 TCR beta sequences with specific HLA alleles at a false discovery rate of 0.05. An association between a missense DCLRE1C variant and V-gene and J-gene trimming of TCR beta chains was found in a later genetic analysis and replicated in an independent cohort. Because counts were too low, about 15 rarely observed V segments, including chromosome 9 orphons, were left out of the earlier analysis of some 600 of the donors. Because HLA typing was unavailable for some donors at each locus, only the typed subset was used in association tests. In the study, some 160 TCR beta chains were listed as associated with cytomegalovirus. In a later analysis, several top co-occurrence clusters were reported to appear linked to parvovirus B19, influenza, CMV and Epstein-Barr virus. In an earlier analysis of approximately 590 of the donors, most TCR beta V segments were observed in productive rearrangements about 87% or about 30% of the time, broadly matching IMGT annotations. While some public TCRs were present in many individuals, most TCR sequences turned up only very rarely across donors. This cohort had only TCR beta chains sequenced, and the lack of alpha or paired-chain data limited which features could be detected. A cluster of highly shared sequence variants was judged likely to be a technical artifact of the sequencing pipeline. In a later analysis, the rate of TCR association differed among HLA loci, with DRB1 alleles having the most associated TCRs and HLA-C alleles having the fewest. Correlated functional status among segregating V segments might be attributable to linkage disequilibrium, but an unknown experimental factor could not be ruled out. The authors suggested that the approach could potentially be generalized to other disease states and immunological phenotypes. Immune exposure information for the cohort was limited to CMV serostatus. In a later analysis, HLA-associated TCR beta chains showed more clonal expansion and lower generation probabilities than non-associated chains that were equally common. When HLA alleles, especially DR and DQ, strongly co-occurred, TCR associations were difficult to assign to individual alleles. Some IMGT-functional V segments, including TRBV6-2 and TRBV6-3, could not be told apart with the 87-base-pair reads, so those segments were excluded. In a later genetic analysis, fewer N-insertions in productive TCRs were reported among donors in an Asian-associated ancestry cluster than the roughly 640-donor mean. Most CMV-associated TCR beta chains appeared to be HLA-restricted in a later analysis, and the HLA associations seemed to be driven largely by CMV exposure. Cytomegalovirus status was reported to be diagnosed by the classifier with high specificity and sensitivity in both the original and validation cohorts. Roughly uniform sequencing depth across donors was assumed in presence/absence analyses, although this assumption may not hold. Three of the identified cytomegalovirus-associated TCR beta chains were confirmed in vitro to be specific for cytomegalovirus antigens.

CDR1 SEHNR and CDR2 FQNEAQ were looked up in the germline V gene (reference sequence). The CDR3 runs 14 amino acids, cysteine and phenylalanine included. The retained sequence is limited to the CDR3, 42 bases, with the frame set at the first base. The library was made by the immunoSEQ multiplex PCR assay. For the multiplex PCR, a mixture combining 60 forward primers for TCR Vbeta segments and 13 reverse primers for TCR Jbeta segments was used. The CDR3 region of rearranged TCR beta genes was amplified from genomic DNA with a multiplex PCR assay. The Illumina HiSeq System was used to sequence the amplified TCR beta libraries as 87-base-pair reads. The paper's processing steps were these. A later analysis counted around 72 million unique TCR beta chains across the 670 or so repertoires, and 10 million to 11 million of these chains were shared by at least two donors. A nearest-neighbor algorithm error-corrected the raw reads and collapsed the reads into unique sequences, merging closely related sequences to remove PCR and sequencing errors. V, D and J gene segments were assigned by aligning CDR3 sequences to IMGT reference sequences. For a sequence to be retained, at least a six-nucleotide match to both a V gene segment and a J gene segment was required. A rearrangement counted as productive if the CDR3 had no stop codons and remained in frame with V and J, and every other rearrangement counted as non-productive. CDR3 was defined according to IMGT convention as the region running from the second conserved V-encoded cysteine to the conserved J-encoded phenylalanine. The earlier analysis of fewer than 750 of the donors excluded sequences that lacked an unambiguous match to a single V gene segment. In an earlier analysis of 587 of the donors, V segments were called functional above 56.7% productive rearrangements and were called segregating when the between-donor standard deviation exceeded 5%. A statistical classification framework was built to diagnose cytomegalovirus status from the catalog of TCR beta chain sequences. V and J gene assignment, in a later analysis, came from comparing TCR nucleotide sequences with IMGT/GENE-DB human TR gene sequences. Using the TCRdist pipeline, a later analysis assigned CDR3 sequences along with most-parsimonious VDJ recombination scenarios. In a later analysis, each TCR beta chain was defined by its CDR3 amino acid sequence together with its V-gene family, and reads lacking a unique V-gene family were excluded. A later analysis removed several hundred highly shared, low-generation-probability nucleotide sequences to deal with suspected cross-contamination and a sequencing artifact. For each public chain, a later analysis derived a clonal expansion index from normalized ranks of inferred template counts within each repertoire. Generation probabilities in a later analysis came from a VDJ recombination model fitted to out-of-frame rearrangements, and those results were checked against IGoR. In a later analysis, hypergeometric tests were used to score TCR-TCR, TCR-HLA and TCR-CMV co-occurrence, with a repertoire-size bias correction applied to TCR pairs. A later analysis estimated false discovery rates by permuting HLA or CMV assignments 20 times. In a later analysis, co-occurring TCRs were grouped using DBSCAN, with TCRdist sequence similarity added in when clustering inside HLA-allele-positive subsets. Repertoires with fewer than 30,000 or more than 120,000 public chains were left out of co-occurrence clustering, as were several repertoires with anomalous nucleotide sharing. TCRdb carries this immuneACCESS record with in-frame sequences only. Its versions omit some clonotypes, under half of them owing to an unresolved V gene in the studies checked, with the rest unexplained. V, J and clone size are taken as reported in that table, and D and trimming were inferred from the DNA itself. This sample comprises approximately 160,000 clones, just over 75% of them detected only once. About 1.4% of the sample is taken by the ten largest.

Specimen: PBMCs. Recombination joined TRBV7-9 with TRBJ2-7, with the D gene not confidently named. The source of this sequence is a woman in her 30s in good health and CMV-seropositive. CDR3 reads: CSSSQQSSSYEQYF. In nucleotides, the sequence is TGTTCCAGCAGCCAACAGTCGAGCTCCTACGAGCAGTACTTC.